These T cell receptor beta chains were read from a single sample in a study of T cells in Graves' hyperthyroidism and ophthalmopathy. TCRdb fed the multiplex PCR reads into MiXCR, producing one record per CDR3 protein. The top ten hold roughly 4.5% of the sample, which has about 610,000 distinct CDR3 sequences, roughly 15% seen once. Sequenced input: blood. Receptor source: a woman aged 40 to 50 with Graves' ophthalmopathy. CDR3s include the opening cysteine and the closing phenylalanine or tryptophan. The order of the fields is CDR3 DNA, CDR3 protein, V gene, D gene, clone size, J gene. D genes are given only for firm matches. Rows give clone size only sometimes, using once, few, many, or a class for an expanded clone.

cdr3_nt: TGTGCCAGCAGCTTACCGTGGGACAGCGTTAAGTCTGCAACTAATGAAAAACTGTTTTTT
cdr3_aa: CASSLPWDSVKSATNEKLFF
v_call: TRBV7-3
d_call: TRBD1
clone_size: many
j_call: TRBJ1-4

cdr3_nt: TGTGCCAGCAGTTTAACAGCGGACTTCACAGATACGCAGTATTTT
cdr3_aa: CASSLTADFTDTQYF
v_call: TRBV27
d_call: -
clone_size: many
j_call: TRBJ2-3

cdr3_nt: TGTGCCAGCAGTGTGTGGGGCCCTGATACGCAGTATTTT
cdr3_aa: CASSVWGPDTQYF
v_call: TRBV6-1
d_call: -
clone_size: -
j_call: TRBJ2-3

cdr3_nt: TGTGCCAGCACCCAATACGAGGGGACCGGGGAGCTGTTTTTT
cdr3_aa: CASTQYEGTGELFF
v_call: TRBV6-2/TRBV6-3
d_call: -
clone_size: few
j_call: TRBJ2-2

cdr3_nt: TGTGCCAGCAGTGCTAGCCACAGCGGTGGAGATGGAAACACCATATATTTT
cdr3_aa: CASSASHSGGDGNTIYF
v_call: TRBV25-1
d_call: -
clone_size: many
j_call: TRBJ1-3

cdr3_nt: TGTGCCAGCAGAAAAAGTCTCCGGACTAGCGGTGATCACACCGGGGAGCTGTTTTTT
cdr3_aa: CASRKSLRTSGDHTGELFF
v_call: TRBV6-2/TRBV6-3
d_call: TRBD2
clone_size: many
j_call: TRBJ2-2

cdr3_nt: TGTGCCTGGAGTGTAGGGACAGGGGGCTATCAGCCCCAGCATTTT
cdr3_aa: CAWSVGTGGYQPQHF
v_call: TRBV30
d_call: TRBD1
clone_size: many
j_call: TRBJ1-5

cdr3_nt: TGTGCCAGTAGGGACAGAACAAGCAATCAGCCCCAGCATTTT
cdr3_aa: CASRDRTSNQPQHF
v_call: TRBV19
d_call: -
clone_size: -
j_call: TRBJ1-5

cdr3_nt: TGTGCCAGCAGCCTAGGGTCAGCTTTTCCGTACTTC
cdr3_aa: CASSLGSAFPYF
v_call: TRBV28
d_call: -
clone_size: many
j_call: TRBJ2-7

cdr3_nt: TGCAGCGCCGACCGCGACAGGCCCGATACGCAGTATTTT
cdr3_aa: CSADRDRPDTQYF
v_call: TRBV29-1
d_call: -
clone_size: many
j_call: TRBJ2-3

cdr3_nt: TGTGCCACACACTGGACAGGGGGAATTGAAGCTTTCTTT
cdr3_aa: CATHWTGGIEAFF
v_call: TRBV12-3/TRBV12-4
d_call: TRBD1
clone_size: many
j_call: TRBJ1-1

cdr3_nt: TGTGCCAGCAGCTTAGCCCAGGGGCTGCTCAACGAGCAGTACTTC
cdr3_aa: CASSLAQGLLNEQYF
v_call: TRBV11-2
d_call: -
clone_size: -
j_call: TRBJ2-7

cdr3_nt: TGCAGTGCGGGGGGGACTAGCGGGGAGGTGCGGGGAGAGACCCAGTACTTC
cdr3_aa: CSAGGTSGEVRGETQYF
v_call: TRBV20-1
d_call: TRBD2
clone_size: -
j_call: TRBJ2-5

cdr3_nt: TGTGCCAGCAGTGAATGGGACAGAAACTATGGCTACACCTTC
cdr3_aa: CASSEWDRNYGYTF
v_call: TRBV25-1
d_call: TRBD1
clone_size: many
j_call: TRBJ1-2

cdr3_nt: TGTGCCACCAGCAGATCCGGGACTAACTACGAGCAGTACTTC
cdr3_aa: CATSRSGTNYEQYF
v_call: TRBV15
d_call: TRBD2
clone_size: many
j_call: TRBJ2-7

cdr3_nt: TGTGCCAGCAGTTCCCGACAGACGCCAAACATTCAGTACTTC
cdr3_aa: CASSSRQTPNIQYF
v_call: TRBV27
d_call: -
clone_size: once
j_call: TRBJ2-4

cdr3_nt: TGTGCCAGCAGCCCGAGAGCACAGTCTGGAAACACCATATATTTT
cdr3_aa: CASSPRAQSGNTIYF
v_call: TRBV7-9
d_call: -
clone_size: few
j_call: TRBJ1-3